Listed below are T cell receptor beta chains from one sample, sequenced in a study of B cell selection in AIRE deficiency. Using immunoSEQ multiplex PCR, the repertoire was profiled, and TCRdb retains in-frame clones only, with some absent. The sample lists under 3,500 clones, 78% occurring once. The sample taken for sequencing was Tregs sorted from PBMCs. These receptors were taken from a human donor with AIRE deficiency. The CDR3 runs from the conserved cysteine through the conserved F or W. Each record gives: CDR3 protein, CDR3 DNA, J gene, clone size, D gene, V gene. D genes are given only for firm matches. Expanded clones are given a class, and other clones once, few, many or no size at all.

cdr3_aa: CASSDQTGVYGYTF
cdr3_nt: TGCGCCAGCAGCGACCAGACAGGAGTCTATGGCTACACCTTC
j_call: TRBJ1-2
clone_size: NA
d_call: NA
v_call: TRBV10-2

cdr3_aa: CASSLVQGTDTQYF
cdr3_nt: TGTGCCAGCAGTTTAGTGCAGGGAACGGATACGCAGTATTTT
j_call: TRBJ2-3
clone_size: NA
d_call: NA
v_call: TRBV28

cdr3_aa: CAKWTSGPGELFF
cdr3_nt: TGTGCCAAATGGACTAGCGGCCCCGGGGAGCTGTTTTTT
j_call: TRBJ2-2
clone_size: once
d_call: TRBD2
v_call: TRBV6-5

cdr3_aa: CASSPRTGDEKLFF
cdr3_nt: TGTGCCAGCAGCCCAAGGACAGGGGATGAAAAACTGTTTTTT
j_call: TRBJ1-4
clone_size: NA
d_call: TRBD1
v_call: TRBV11-2

cdr3_aa: CASSQDLAAGNTIYF
cdr3_nt: TGCGCCAGCAGCCAAGACCTCGCGGCAGGAAACACCATATATTTT
j_call: TRBJ1-3
clone_size: once
d_call: NA
v_call: TRBV4-1

cdr3_aa: CASSSGDTQYF
cdr3_nt: TGTGCCAGCAGTTCTGGGGATACGCAGTATTTT
j_call: TRBJ2-3
clone_size: NA
d_call: NA
v_call: TRBV28

cdr3_aa: CASSYGNEKLFF
cdr3_nt: TGTGCCAGCAGTTACGGGAATGAAAAACTGTTTTTT
j_call: TRBJ1-4
clone_size: NA
d_call: NA
v_call: TRBV5-4

cdr3_aa: CASSRLAGVSYEQYF
cdr3_nt: TGTGCCAGTAGTAGACTAGCGGGAGTTTCGTACGAGCAGTACTTC
j_call: TRBJ2-7
clone_size: NA
d_call: TRBD2
v_call: TRBV19

cdr3_aa: CASSLEETQYF
cdr3_nt: TGCGCCAGCAGCTTGGAAGAGACCCAGTACTTC
j_call: TRBJ2-5
clone_size: NA
d_call: NA
v_call: TRBV5-1

cdr3_aa: CASSFSASGEGEQYF
cdr3_nt: TGCGCCAGCAGCTTCAGTGCCAGCGGGGAGGGCGAGCAGTACTTC
j_call: TRBJ2-7
clone_size: NA
d_call: TRBD2
v_call: TRBV5-1

cdr3_aa: CASSYSRSEQYF
cdr3_nt: TGTGCCAGCAGTTACTCCAGGTCCGAGCAGTACTTC
j_call: TRBJ2-7
clone_size: NA
d_call: NA
v_call: TRBV6-6

cdr3_aa: CASSLVGHFYEQYF
cdr3_nt: TGTGCCAGCAGCTTGGTGGGACACTTCTACGAGCAGTACTTC
j_call: TRBJ2-7
clone_size: NA
d_call: NA
v_call: TRBV5-6

cdr3_aa: CASSFSDRSSYGYTF
cdr3_nt: TGTGCCAGCAGCTTTTCGGACAGGAGTAGCTATGGCTACACCTTC
j_call: TRBJ1-2
clone_size: NA
d_call: TRBD1
v_call: TRBV7-9

cdr3_aa: CASSLGGDRASQKRETQYF
cdr3_nt: TGTGCCAGCAGCTTAGGTGGGGACAGGGCGTCTCAGAAGAGGGAGACCCAGTACTTC
j_call: TRBJ2-5
clone_size: NA
d_call: TRBD1
v_call: TRBV7-9

cdr3_aa: CASSDQGGNQPQHF
cdr3_nt: TGTGCCAGCAGTGATCAGGGGGGCAATCAGCCCCAGCATTTT
j_call: TRBJ1-5
clone_size: NA
d_call: TRBD1
v_call: TRBV6-1

cdr3_aa: CASSEGSYSYNEQFF
cdr3_nt: TGCGCCAGCAGTGAGGGGTCCTACTCCTACAATGAGCAGTTCTTC
j_call: TRBJ2-1
clone_size: NA
d_call: NA
v_call: TRBV4-1

cdr3_aa: CASSRTGGAFWSATYSNQPQHF
cdr3_nt: TGTGCCAGCAGCCGGACAGGGGGCGCCTTCTGGTCGGCCACCTATAGCAATCAGCCCCAGCATTTT
j_call: TRBJ1-5
clone_size: NA
d_call: TRBD1
v_call: TRBV28

cdr3_aa: CASTYGTGGYGEQFF
cdr3_nt: TGTGCCAGCACCTATGGGACAGGGGGGTATGGTGAGCAGTTCTTC
j_call: TRBJ2-1
clone_size: NA
d_call: TRBD1
v_call: TRBV28

cdr3_aa: CARSLARRNKAPLHF
cdr3_nt: TGTGCCAGAAGCTTGGCCCGAAGAAATAAGGCACCCCTCCACTTT
j_call: TRBJ1-6
clone_size: NA
d_call: NA
v_call: TRBV5-3

cdr3_aa: CASSSGLAGEKGTDTQYF
cdr3_nt: TGTGCCAGCAGTTCCGGACTAGCGGGAGAGAAGGGCACAGATACGCAGTATTTT
j_call: TRBJ2-3
clone_size: NA
d_call: TRBD2
v_call: TRBV27

cdr3_aa: CASSPLVGGHTGELFF
cdr3_nt: TGCGCCAGCAGCCCTCTGGTAGGGGGACACACCGGGGAGCTGTTTTTT
j_call: TRBJ2-2
clone_size: NA
d_call: NA
v_call: TRBV5-1